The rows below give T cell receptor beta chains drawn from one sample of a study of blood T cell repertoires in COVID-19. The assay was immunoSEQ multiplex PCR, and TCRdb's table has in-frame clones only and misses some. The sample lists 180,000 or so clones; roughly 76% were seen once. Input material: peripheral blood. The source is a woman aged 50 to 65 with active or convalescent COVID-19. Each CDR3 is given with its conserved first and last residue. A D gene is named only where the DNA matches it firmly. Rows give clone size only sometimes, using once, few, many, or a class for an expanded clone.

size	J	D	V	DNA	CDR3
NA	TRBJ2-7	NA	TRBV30	TGTGCCTGGAGTGGGCAGGATCTGCAGTACTTC	CAWSGQDLQYF
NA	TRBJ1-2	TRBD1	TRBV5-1	TGCGCCAGCAGCCTACAGGGGAATTATGGCTACACCTTC	CASSLQGNYGYTF
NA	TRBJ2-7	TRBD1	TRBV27	TGTGCCAGCAGTCGGACAGGCAGCTCCTACGAGCAGTACTTC	CASSRTGSSYEQYF
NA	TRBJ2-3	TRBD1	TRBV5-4	TGTGCCAGCAGCTCCTACAGGGGGATGGGGACAGATACGCAGTATTTT	CASSSYRGMGTDTQYF
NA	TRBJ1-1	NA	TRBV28	TGTGCCAGCAGCCCCAGACGGGAGGGGGCTGAAGCTTTCTTT	CASSPRREGAEAFF
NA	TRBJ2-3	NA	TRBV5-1	TGCGCCAGCAGCTTGAGCGTTCGCACAGATACGCAGTATTTT	CASSLSVRTDTQYF
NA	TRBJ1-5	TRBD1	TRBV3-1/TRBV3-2	TGTGCCAGCAGCCCCCCCCGCGGGGGAGGACAGGGAAATCAGCCCCAGCATTTT	CASSPPRGGGQGNQPQHF
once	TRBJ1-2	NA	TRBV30	TGTGCCTGGAGCGGGGGGCTTGACTATGGCTACACCTTC	CAWSGGLDYGYTF
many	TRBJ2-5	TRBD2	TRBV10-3	TGTGCCATCAGTGACCAGCGGGGGCCTCAAGAGACCCAGTACTTC	CAISDQRGPQETQYF
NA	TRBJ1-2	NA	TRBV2	TGTGCCAGCAGTACGACAGAATACCATGGCTACACCTTC	CASSTTEYHGYTF
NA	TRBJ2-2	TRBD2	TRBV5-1	TGCGCCAGCAGCTTGGCCGGACTAGCGAACACCGGGGAGCTGTTTTTT	CASSLAGLANTGELFF
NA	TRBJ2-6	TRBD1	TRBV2	TGTGCCAGCAGTGGACAGGGAATTGGGGCCAACGTCCTGACTTTC	CASSGQGIGANVLTF
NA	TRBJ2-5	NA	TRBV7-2	TGTGCCAGCAGCGACCAGACTATTCAAGAGACCCAGTACTTC	CASSDQTIQETQYF
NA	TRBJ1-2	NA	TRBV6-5	TGTGCCAGCAGTTACAGGGGTGGCTACACCTTC	CASSYRGGYTF
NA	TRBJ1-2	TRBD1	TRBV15	TGTGCCACCAGTTTGGGGGGACAGGGGGCGGAAAACTATGGCTACACCTTC	CATSLGGQGAENYGYTF
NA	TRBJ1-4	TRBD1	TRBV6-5	TGTGCCAGCAGAAGGCAGGGGGACGGTGAAAAACTGTTTTTT	CASRRQGDGEKLFF
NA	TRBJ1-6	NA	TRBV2	TGTGCCAGCACTGCACAGGCCTCCTATAATTCACCCCTCCACTTT	CASTAQASYNSPLHF
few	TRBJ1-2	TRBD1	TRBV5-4	TGTGCCAGCAGCTTGGGCCGGGACAGGGCTAACTATGGCTACACCTTC	CASSLGRDRANYGYTF
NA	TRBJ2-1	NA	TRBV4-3	TGCGCCAGCAGCCAAGATCTGATAGCACATGAGCAGTTCTTC	CASSQDLIAHEQFF
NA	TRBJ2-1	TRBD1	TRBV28	TGTGCCAGCAGTTCACCGGGACAGGTTGGGCATGAGCAGTTCTTC	CASSSPGQVGHEQFF
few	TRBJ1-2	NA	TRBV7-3	TGTGCCAGCAGCTTAGGGGGACAAGGTGGCTACACCTTC	CASSLGGQGGYTF
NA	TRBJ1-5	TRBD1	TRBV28	TGTGCCAGCAGAGGGTGGCCGGGACAGGGGCGCGATCAGCCCCAGCATTTT	CASRGWPGQGRDQPQHF
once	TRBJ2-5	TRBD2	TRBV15	TGTGCCACCAGCACATGGACTAGCAGAGAGACCCAGTACTTC	CATSTWTSRETQYF
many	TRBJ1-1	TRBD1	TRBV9	TGTGCCAGCAGTGTTGGGACAGGGACTACTGAAGCTTTCTTT	CASSVGTGTTEAFF
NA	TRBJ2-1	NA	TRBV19	TGTGCCACTCGAGAGCAGTCACTATACAATGAGCAGTTCTTC	CATREQSLYNEQFF
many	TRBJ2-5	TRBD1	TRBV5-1	TGCGCCAGCAGCTTCGGACAGGGAAGAGAGACCCAGTACTTC	CASSFGQGRETQYF
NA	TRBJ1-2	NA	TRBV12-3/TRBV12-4	TGTGCCAGCAGCCTCGGACAGAACTATGGCTACACCTTC	CASSLGQNYGYTF
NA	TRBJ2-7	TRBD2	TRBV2	TGTGCCAGCAGTGAAAGGGTTAGCGGGAGATACGAGCAGTACTTC	CASSERVSGRYEQYF
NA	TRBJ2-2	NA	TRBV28	TGTGCCAGCAGAACCCCCTATCTCACCGGGGAGCTGTTTTTT	CASRTPYLTGELFF
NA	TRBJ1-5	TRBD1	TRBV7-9	TGTGCCAGCAGCCCGGGACAGGGCCAAGGAGGCAATCAGCCCCAGCATTTT	CASSPGQGQGGNQPQHF
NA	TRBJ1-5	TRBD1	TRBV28	TGTGCCAGCAGAAAAGGACAGGGAGGGCAGCCCCAGCATTTT	CASRKGQGGQPQHF
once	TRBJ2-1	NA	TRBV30	TGTGCCTGGAGGATGTGGGAGGCCTCCAATGAGCAGTTCTTC	CAWRMWEASNEQFF
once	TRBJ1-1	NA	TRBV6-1	TGTGCCAGCAGTGAAGAGAGCAGGGAAGCTTTCTTT	CASSEESREAFF
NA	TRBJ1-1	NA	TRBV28	TGTGCCAGCAGTTTAACAGATCAAGTGAACACTGAAGCTTTCTTT	CASSLTDQVNTEAFF
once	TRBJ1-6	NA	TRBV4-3	TGCGCCAGCAGCCAAGAAAGGGGCTTAAGGAATTCACCCCTCCACTTT	CASSQERGLRNSPLHF
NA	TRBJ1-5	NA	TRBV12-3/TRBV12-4	TGTGCCAGCAGTTTCCAGGGCAGTCAGCCCCAGCATTTT	CASSFQGSQPQHF
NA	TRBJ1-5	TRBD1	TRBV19	TGTGCCAGTAGTCCGCGACCGGACAGGGGGGATCAGCCCCAGCATTTT	CASSPRPDRGDQPQHF
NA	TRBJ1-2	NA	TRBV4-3	TGCGCCAGCAGCCAAGAACCTACTAACTATGGCTACACCTTC	CASSQEPTNYGYTF
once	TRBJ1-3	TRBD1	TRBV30	TGTGCCTGGAGTAGGGACAGGGGGAATGGAAACACCATATATTTT	CAWSRDRGNGNTIYF
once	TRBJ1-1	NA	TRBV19	TGTGCCAGTAGTATATCACAGATGAACACTGAAGCTTTCTTT	CASSISQMNTEAFF
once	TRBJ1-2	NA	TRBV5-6	TGTGCCAGCAGCTTGGCCGGGGTAATTAATGGCTACACCTTC	CASSLAGVINGYTF